A selection of T cell receptor beta chains follows, all from one sample in a study of OX40 agonist ivuxolimab in advanced cancers. The method was immunoSEQ multiplex PCR; TCRdb's version includes in-frame clones alone and lacks a portion of them. The data hold over 55,000 clones, with 65% to 85% observed a single time. The sequenced sample was CD4+ or CD8+ T cells sorted from blood, obtained in a trial of the OX40 agonist ivuxolimab. The receptors shown here come from an adult with an advanced solid tumor such as melanoma, head and neck, liver or kidney cancer. CDR3s include the opening cysteine and the closing phenylalanine or tryptophan. Each record gives: V gene, J gene, D gene, clone size, CDR3 DNA, CDR3 protein. The D gene is left open where the match is weak. Only some rows state a clone size, as once, few, many or a class for expanded clones.

>TRBV27|TRBJ2-3|NA|NA
TGTGCCAGCAGTTATGGTGCGGGCCGCAGTTGGACAGATACGCAGTATTTT
CASSYGAGRSWTDTQYF
>TRBV7-3|TRBJ2-5|NA|NA
TGTGCCAGCGGCCTACAGGGTTACGAGGGAGAGACCCAGTACTTC
CASGLQGYEGETQYF
>TRBV29-1|TRBJ1-1|NA|NA
TGCAGCGTTGATGATGCAGTGTTATCGGACACTGAAGCTTTCTTT
CSVDDAVLSDTEAFF
>TRBV30|TRBJ1-6|NA|NA
TGTGCCTGGAGTGGAGAGGGAACTATGGATAATTCACCCCTCCACTTT
CAWSGEGTMDNSPLHF
>TRBV28|TRBJ1-5|NA|NA
TGTGCCAGCGGAGAATACAATCAGCCCCAGCATTTT
CASGEYNQPQHF
>TRBV10-3|TRBJ1-1|NA|once
TGTGCCATCAGGAGAAGGGGGGACACTGAAGCTTTCTTT
CAIRRRGDTEAFF
>TRBV5-4|TRBJ2-2|TRBD1|NA
TGTGCCAGCACCCGACAGGGGAACACCGGGGAGCTGTTTTTT
CASTRQGNTGELFF
>TRBV19|TRBJ2-2|NA|NA
TGTGCCAGTAGTCAGGGAAGTATCACCGGGGAGCTGTTTTTT
CASSQGSITGELFF
>TRBV7-8|TRBJ2-7|NA|NA
TGTGCCAGCAGCCCGCGGGACTTCTCCTACGAGCAGTACTTC
CASSPRDFSYEQYF
>TRBV7-6|TRBJ2-1|NA|NA
TGTGCCAGCAGCTCTACAGGGATCGGGGAGTTCTTC
CASSSTGIGEFF
>TRBV5-4|TRBJ2-4|NA|NA
TGTGCCAGCAGCTTCCCCGGCAGGGGCAAAAACATTCAGTACTTC
CASSFPGRGKNIQYF
>TRBV7-9|TRBJ2-3|NA|NA
TGTGCCAGCAGCTTACCCCCGGGAGATACGCAGTATTTT
CASSLPPGDTQYF
>TRBV10-3|TRBJ2-7|NA|NA
TGTGCCATCAGTGTTTCGGGGGAGCAGTACTTC
CAISVSGEQYF
>TRBV5-5|TRBJ2-7|TRBD2|NA
TGTGCCAGCAGCTCAAGGGGCGGGAGCGAGCAGTACTTC
CASSSRGGSEQYF
>TRBV19|TRBJ1-4|NA|NA
TGTGCCAGTACAACCCGCGGGTCGCCTGAGGGTGAAAAACTGTTTTTT
CASTTRGSPEGEKLFF
>TRBV7-2|TRBJ2-5|TRBD2|NA
TGTGCCAGCCGCCAAAGACTAGCGGGGGCCGGGGAGACCCAGTACTTC
CASRQRLAGAGETQYF
>TRBV7-3|TRBJ1-2|NA|NA
TGTGCCAGCAGCTTAAGTAGGGTGACAGGCTATGGCTACACCTTC
CASSLSRVTGYGYTF
>TRBV7-2|TRBJ2-3|NA|NA
TGTGCCAGCAGCTCCTATGGCACAGATACGCAGTATTTT
CASSSYGTDTQYF
>TRBV7-8|TRBJ2-7|NA|NA
TGTGCCAGCAGCTTATTGATTGGAGTATCCTACGAGCAGTACTTC
CASSLLIGVSYEQYF
>TRBV30|TRBJ1-1|NA|NA
TGTGCCTGGAGTGTAAAGGCGCCTTTCACTGAAGCTTTCTTT
CAWSVKAPFTEAFF
>TRBV27|TRBJ1-6|NA|NA
TGTGCCAGCAGTCCCGAGGGGCGCCTTAATTCACCCCTCCACTTT
CASSPEGRLNSPLHF
>TRBV27|TRBJ1-2|NA|NA
TGTGCCAGCAGTTTAGGGGCGGGGCTTATCAACTATGGCTACACCTTC
CASSLGAGLINYGYTF
>TRBV11-2|TRBJ2-7|NA|NA
TGTGCCAGCAGCTTAGCGTTTAGGGTGTCCGAGCAGTACTTC
CASSLAFRVSEQYF
>TRBV4-1|TRBJ1-6|TRBD1|NA
TGCGCCAGCAGCCACCCGGACAGGAGGAATTCACCCCTCCACTTT
CASSHPDRRNSPLHF
>TRBV7-2|TRBJ1-1|NA|medium-sized
TGTGCCAGCAGCTTAGTCAGGGCCACTGAAGCTTTCTTT
CASSLVRATEAFF
>TRBV5-1|TRBJ2-1|NA|once
TGCGCCAGCAGCTTGCGTGAGGGCAATGAGCAGTTCTTC
CASSLREGNEQFF
>TRBV7-9|TRBJ1-5|TRBD1|NA
TGTGCCAGCAGCCCGACAGGGGCCAATAGCAATCAGCCCCAGCATTTT
CASSPTGANSNQPQHF
>TRBV18|TRBJ2-5|TRBD2|NA
TGTGCCAGCTCACCAAATCTAGCGGGAGAAGGGGGCCAAGAGACCCAGTACTTC
CASSPNLAGEGGQETQYF
>TRBV5-5|TRBJ1-2|NA|NA
TGTGCCACCGCTTTCGGAGGAGGACATTTAGACTATGGCTACACCTTC
CATAFGGGHLDYGYTF
>TRBV6-5|TRBJ2-7|NA|NA
TGTGCCAGCAGTAAGACCGGGACCCTGGAGCAGTACTTC
CASSKTGTLEQYF
>TRBV7-2|TRBJ2-2|NA|NA
TGTGCCAGCAGCTTAGTAACAGGGTCCGTTGCCGGGGAGCTGTTTTTT
CASSLVTGSVAGELFF